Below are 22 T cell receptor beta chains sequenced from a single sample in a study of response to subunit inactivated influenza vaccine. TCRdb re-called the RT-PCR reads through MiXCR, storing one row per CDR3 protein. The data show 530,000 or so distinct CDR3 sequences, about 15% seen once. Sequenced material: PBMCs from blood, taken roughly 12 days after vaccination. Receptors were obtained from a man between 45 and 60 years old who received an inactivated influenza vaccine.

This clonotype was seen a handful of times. CDR3 nucleotides: TGTGCCAGCAGCTTCCGACTGGTAACCTACGAGCAGTACTTC. Translating it yields CASSFRLVTYEQYF. The chain carries TRBV5-6 and TRBJ2-7; D is ambiguous. V was cut by 2 bases and J by 2 bases, with 11 bases left in between. The CDR3 covers 14 residues. Germline V gene lookup returns CDR1 SGHDT and CDR2 YYEEEE.

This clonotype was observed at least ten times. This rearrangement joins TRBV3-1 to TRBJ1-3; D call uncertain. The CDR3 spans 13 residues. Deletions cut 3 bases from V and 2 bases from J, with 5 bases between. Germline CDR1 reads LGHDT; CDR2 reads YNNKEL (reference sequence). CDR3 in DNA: TGTGCCAGCAGCCATAGGACTGGAAACACCATATATTTT. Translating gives CASSHRTGNTIYF. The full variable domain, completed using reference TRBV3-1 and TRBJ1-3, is DTAVSQTPKYLVTQMGNDKSIKCEQNLGHDTMYWYKQDSKKFLKIMFSYNNKELIINETVPNRFSPKSPDKAHLNLHINSLELGDSAVYFCASSHRTGNTIYFGEGSWLTVV.

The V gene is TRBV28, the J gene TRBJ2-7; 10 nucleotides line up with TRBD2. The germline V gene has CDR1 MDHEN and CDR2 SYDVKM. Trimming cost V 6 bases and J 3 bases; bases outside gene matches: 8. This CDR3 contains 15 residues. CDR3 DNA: TGTGCCAGCAGCCCCGAGCTAGCGGGAGTCTACGAGCAGTACTTC. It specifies CASSPELAGVYEQYF. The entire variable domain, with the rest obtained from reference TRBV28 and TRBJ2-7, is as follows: DVKVTQSSRYLVKRTGEKVFLECVQDMDHENMFWYRQDPGLGLRLIYFSYDVKMKEKGDIPEGYSVSREKKERFSLILESASTNQTSMYLCASSPELAGVYEQYFGPGTRLTVT.

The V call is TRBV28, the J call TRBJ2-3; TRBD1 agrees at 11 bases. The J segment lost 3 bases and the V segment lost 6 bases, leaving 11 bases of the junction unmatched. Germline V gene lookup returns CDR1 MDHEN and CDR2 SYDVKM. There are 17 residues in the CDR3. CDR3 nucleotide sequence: TGTGCCAGCAGATTTCCTCCGGGACAGGGGGGTACAGATACGCAGTATTTT. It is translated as CASRFPPGQGGTDTQYF. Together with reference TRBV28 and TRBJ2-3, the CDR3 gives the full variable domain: DVKVTQSSRYLVKRTGEKVFLECVQDMDHENMFWYRQDPGLGLRLIYFSYDVKMKEKGDIPEGYSVSREKKERFSLILESASTNQTSMYLCASRFPPGQGGTDTQYFGPGTRLTVL.

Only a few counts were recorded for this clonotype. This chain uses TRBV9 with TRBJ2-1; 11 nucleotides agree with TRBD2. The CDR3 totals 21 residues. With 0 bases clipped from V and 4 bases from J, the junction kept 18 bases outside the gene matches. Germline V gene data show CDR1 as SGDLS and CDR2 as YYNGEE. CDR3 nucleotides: TGTGCCAGCAGCGTAGGAGGTAAAAAAACTAGCGGGAGCAAGATTTACAATGAGCAGTTCTTC. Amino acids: CASSVGGKKTSGSKIYNEQFF.

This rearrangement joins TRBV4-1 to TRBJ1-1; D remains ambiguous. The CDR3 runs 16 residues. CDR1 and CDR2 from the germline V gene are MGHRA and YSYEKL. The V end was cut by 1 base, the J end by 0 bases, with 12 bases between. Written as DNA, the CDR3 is TGCGCCAGCAGCCAAGTGGCTACTACTTTGAACACTGAAGCTTTCTTT. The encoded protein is CASSQVATTLNTEAFF.

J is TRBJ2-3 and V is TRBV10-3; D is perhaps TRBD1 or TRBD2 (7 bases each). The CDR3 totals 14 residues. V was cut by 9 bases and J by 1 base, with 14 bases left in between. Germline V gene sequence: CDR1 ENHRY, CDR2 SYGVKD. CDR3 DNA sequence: TGTGCCATATCAGGGGGGGGCCGCACAGATACGCAGTATTTT. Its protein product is CAISGGGRTDTQYF.

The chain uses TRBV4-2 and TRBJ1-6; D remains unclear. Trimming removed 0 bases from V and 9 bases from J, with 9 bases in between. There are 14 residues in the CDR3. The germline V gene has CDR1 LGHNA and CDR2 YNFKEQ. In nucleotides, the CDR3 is TGTGCCAGCAGCCAAGATGCGGCAATTTCACCCCTCCACTTT. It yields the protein CASSQDAAISPLHF.

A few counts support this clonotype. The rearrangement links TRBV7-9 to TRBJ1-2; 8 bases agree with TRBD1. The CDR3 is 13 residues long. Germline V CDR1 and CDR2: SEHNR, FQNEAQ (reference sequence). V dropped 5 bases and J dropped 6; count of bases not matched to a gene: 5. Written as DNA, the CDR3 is TGTGCCAGCAGCGTGGGACAGGCGCATGGCTACACCTTC. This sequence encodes CASSVGQAHGYTF. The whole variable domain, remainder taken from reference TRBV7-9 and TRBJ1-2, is DTGVSQNPRHKITKRGQNVTFRCDPISEHNRLYWYRQTLGQGPEFLTYFQNEAQLEKSRLLSDRFSAERPKGSFSTLEIQRTEQGDSAMYLCASSVGQAHGYTFGSGTRLTVV.

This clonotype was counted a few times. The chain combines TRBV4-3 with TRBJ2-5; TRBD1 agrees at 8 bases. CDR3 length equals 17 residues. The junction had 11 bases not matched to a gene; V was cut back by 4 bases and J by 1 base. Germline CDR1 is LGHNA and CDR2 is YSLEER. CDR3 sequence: CASSPRGQGRFQETQYF. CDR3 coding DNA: TGCGCCAGCAGCCCCCGAGGACAGGGAAGATTCCAAGAGACCCAGTACTTC.

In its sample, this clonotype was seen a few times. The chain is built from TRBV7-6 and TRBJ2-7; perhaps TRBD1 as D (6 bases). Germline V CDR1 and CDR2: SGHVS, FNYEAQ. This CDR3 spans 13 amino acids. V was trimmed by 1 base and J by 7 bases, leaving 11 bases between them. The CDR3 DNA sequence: TGTGCCAGCAGCTTAGGGACAGACGGGGAGCAGTACTTC. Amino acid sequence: CASSLGTDGEQYF. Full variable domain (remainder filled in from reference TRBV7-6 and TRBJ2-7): GAGVSQSPRYKVTKRGQDVALRCDPISGHVSLYWYRQALGQGPEFLTYFNYEAQQDKSGLPNDRFSAERPEGSISTLTIQRTEQRDSAMYRCASSLGTDGEQYFGPGTRLTVT.

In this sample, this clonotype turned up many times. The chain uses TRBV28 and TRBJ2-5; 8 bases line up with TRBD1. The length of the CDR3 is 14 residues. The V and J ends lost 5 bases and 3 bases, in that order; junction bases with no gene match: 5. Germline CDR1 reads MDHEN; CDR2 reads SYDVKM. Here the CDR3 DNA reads TGTGCCAGCAGTAAAAGACAGGGGAAAGAGACCCAGTACTTC. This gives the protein CASSKRQGKETQYF.

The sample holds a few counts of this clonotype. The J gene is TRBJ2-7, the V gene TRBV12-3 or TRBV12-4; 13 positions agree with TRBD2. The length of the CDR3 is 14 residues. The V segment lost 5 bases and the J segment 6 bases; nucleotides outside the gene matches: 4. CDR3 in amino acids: CASSTSGGAVEQYF. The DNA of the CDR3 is TGTGCCAGCAGTACTAGCGGGGGGGCGGTCGAGCAGTACTTC.

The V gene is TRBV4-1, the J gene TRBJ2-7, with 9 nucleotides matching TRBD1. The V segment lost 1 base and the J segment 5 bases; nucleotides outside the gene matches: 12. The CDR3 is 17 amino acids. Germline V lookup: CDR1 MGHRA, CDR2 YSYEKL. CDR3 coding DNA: TGCGCCAGCAGCCAAGTAGGAAGGGGACAGGGACGCAACGAGCAGTACTTC. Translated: CASSQVGRGQGRNEQYF.

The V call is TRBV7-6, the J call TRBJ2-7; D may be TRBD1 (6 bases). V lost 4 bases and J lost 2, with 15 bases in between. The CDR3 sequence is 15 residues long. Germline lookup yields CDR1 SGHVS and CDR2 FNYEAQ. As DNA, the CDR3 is TGTGCCAGCAGCTCCGGTGCATCAGGGGCCTACGAGCAGTACTTC. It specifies CASSSGASGAYEQYF.

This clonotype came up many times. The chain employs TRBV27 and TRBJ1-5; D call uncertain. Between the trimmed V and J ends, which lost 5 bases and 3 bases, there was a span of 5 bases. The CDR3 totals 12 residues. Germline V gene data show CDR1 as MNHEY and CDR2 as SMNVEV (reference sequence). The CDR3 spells CASSPYNQPQHF. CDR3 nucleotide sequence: TGTGCCAGCAGTCCGTACAATCAGCCCCAGCATTTT.

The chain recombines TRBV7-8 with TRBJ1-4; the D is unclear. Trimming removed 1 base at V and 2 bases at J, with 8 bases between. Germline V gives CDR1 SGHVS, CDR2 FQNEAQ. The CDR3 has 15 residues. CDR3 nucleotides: TGTGCCAGCAGCTTAGTCCCAGCCACTAATGAAAAACTGTTTTTT. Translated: CASSLVPATNEKLFF.

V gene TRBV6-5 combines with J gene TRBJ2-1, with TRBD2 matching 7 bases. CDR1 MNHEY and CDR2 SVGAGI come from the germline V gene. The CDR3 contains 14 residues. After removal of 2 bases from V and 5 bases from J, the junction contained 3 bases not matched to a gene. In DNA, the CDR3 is TGTGCCAGCAGTTACACTAGCGAAAACAATGAGCAGTTCTTC. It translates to CASSYTSENNEQFF.

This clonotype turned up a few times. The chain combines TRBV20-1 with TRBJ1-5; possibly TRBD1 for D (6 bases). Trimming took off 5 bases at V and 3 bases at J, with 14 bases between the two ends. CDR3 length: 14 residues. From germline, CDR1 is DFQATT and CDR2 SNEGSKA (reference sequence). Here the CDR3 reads CSAGQQGNNQPQHF. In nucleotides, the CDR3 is TGCAGTGCTGGACAGCAAGGGAACAATCAGCCCCAGCATTTT.

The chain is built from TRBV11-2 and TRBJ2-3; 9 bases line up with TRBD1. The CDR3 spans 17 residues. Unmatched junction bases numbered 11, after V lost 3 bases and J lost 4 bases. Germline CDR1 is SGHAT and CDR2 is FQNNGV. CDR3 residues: CASSFWGQGIAADTQYF. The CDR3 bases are TGTGCCAGCAGCTTTTGGGGACAGGGAATAGCAGCAGATACGCAGTATTTT.

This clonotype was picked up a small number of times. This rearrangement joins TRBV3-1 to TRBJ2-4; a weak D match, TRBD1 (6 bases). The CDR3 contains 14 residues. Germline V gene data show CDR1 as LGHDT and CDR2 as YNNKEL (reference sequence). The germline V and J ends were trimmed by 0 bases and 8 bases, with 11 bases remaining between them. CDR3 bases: TGTGCCAGCAGCCAAGAGTCCCAGGGGTACATTCAGTACTTC. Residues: CASSQESQGYIQYF.

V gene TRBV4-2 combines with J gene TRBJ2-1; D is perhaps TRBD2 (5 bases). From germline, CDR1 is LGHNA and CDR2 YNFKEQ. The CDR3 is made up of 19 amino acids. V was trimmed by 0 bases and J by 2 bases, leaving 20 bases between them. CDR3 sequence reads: CASSQEALRPSPTYNEQFF. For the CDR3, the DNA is TGTGCCAGCAGCCAAGAAGCTCTAAGGCCTAGCCCTACCTACAATGAGCAGTTCTTC.